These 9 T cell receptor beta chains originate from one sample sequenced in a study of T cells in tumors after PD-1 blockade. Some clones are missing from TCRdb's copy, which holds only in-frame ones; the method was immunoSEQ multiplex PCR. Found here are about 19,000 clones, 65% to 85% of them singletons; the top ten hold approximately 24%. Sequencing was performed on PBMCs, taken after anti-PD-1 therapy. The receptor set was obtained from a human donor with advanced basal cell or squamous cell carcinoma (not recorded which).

CDR3 in DNA: TGTGCCAGCAGCTTCCCGGACAGAAAATTCACAGATACGCAGTATTTT. Amino acid sequence: CASSFPDRKFTDTQYF. The V call is TRBV5-6, the J call TRBJ2-3; the D gene is possibly TRBD1 (6 bases). The germline V gene encodes CDR1 SGHDT and CDR2 YYEEEE. V was pared by 2 bases and J by 2 bases, with 15 bases between. The CDR3 runs to 16 residues.

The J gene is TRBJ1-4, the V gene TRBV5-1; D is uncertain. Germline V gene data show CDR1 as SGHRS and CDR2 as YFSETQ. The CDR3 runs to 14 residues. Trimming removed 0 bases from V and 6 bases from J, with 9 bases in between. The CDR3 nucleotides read TGCGCCAGCAGCTTGGACGGTCCCCATGAAAAACTGTTTTTT. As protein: CASSLDGPHEKLFF.

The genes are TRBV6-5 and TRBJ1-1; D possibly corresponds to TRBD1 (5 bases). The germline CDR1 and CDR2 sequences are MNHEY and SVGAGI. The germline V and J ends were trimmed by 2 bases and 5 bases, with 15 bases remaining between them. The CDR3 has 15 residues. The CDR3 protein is CASSYGGEVGTEAFF. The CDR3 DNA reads TGTGCCAGCAGTTACGGGGGGGAGGTGGGGACTGAAGCTTTCTTT.

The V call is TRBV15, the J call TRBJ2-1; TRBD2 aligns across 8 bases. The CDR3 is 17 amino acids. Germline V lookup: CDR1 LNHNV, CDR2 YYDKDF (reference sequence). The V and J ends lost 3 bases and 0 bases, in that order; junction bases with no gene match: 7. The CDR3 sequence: CATSSPRGGSSYNEQFF. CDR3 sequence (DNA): TGTGCCACCAGCAGCCCTCGCGGGGGGAGCTCCTACAATGAGCAGTTCTTC.

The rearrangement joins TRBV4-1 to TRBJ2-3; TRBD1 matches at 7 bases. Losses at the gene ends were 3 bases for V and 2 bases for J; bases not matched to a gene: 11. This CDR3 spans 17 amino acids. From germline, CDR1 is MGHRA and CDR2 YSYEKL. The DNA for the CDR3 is TGCGCCAGCAGCCACCCGCCCAGCACAGGGGACACAGATACGCAGTATTTT. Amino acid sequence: CASSHPPSTGDTDTQYF.

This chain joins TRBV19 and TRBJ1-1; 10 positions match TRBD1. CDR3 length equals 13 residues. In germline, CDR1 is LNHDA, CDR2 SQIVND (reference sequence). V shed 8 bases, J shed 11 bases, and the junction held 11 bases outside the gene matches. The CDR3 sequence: CASDRRTGGQAFF. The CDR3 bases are TGTGCCAGTGACCGGAGGACAGGGGGTCAGGCTTTCTTT.

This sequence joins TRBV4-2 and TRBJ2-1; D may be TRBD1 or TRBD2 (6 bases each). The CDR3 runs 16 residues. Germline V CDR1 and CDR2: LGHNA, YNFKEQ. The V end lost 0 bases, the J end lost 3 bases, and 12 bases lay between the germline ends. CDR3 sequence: CASSQDARGVYNEQFF. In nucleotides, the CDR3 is TGTGCCAGCAGCCAAGATGCGAGGGGGGTCTACAATGAGCAGTTCTTC.

CDR3 protein: CASSIGLAGSGSYEQYF. The DNA of the CDR3 is TGTGCCAGTAGTATCGGACTAGCGGGGAGTGGATCCTACGAGCAGTACTTC. V and J are TRBV19 and TRBJ2-7; TRBD2 aligns across 12 bases. This CDR3 comprises 17 residues. Germline trimming cut 3 bases from V and 1 base from J; bases unmatched to any gene: 7. From germline, CDR1 is LNHDA and CDR2 SQIVND (reference sequence).

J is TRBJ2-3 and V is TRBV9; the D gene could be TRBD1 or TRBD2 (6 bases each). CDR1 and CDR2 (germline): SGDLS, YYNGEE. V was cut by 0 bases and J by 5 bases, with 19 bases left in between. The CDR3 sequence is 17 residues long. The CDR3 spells CASSVGGGRGHLDTQYF. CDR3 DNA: TGTGCCAGCAGCGTAGGGGGAGGCAGGGGCCATTTAGATACGCAGTATTTT.